This TCR beta chain appears in the sequencing data of a study of blood T cell repertoires in COVID-19. Study summary: The analysed material was cDNA or gDNA that came from T cells, B-cell-depleted T cells, or PBMCs.

From germline, CDR1 is LNHNV and CDR2 YYDKDF (reference sequence). Trimming cost V 4 bases and J 6 bases, with 15 bases left between them. This CDR3 comprises 15 residues. Methods used by the authors: Cell counts per sample came from amplifying reference gene primers. The protocol was immunoSEQ multiplex PCR, while the TCRdb copy is restricted to in-frame clones and leaves out a portion. V, J and clone size derive from that table, while D and trimming were established from the DNA sequence. The table has 250,000 to 400,000 clones, roughly 86% seen once. The sequenced sample consisted of PBMCs or T cells enriched from blood (not recorded which). The chain combines TRBV15 with TRBJ1-4; D call uncertain. This TCR was recovered from a woman aged 25 to 45 who had recovered from COVID-19. The CDR3 is CATSNFGAQDEKLFF. CDR3 bases: TGTGCCACCAGCAATTTCGGCGCCCAGGATGAAAAACTGTTTTTT.